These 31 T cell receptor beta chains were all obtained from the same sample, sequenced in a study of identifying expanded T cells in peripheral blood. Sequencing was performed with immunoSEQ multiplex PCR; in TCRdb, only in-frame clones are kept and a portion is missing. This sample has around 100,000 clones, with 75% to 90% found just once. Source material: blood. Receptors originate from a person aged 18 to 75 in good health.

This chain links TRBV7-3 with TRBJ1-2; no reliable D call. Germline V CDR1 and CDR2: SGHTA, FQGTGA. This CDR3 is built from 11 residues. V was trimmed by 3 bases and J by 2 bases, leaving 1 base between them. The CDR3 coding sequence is TGTGCCAGCAGCTTGAACTATGGCTACACCTTC. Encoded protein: CASSLNYGYTF.

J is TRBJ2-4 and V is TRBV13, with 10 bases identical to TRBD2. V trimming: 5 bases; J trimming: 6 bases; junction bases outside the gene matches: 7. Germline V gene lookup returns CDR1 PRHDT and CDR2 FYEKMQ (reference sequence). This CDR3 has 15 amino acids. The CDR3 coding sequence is TGTGCCAGCAGCCGAATAGCGGGGGGCGTAAACATTCAGTACTTC. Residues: CASSRIAGGVNIQYF.

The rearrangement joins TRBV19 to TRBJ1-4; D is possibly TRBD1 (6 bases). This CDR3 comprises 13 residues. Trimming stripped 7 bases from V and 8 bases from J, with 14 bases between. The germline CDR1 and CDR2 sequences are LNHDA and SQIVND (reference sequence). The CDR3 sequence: CASTGAVEEKLFF. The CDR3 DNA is TGTGCCAGTACAGGGGCAGTGGAGGAAAAACTGTTTTTT.

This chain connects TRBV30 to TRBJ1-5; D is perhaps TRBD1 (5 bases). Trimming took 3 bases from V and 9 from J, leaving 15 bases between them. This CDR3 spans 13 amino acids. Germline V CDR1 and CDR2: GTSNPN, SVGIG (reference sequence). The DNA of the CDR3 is TGTGCCTGGAGCGACAGTGAGGCCGGGCCCCAGCATTTT. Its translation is CAWSDSEAGPQHF.

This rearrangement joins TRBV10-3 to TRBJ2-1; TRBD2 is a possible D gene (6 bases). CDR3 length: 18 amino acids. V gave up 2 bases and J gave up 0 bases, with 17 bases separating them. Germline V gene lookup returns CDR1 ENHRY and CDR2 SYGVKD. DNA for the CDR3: TGTGCCATCAGTGAGAGGGCGGGGCCCCCGAGCTCCTACAATGAGCAGTTCTTC. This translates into CAISERAGPPSSYNEQFF.

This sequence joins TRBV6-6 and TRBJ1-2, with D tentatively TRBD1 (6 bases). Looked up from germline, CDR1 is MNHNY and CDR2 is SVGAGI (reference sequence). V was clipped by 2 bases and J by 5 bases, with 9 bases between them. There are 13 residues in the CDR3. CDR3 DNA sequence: TGTGCCAGCAGTTACAACAGGGCTTATGGCTACACCTTC. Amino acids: CASSYNRAYGYTF.

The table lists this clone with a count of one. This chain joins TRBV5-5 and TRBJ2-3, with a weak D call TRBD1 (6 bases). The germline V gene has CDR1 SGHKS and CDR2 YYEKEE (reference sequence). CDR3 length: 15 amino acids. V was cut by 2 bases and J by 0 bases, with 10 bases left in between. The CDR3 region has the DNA TGTGCCAGCAGCTTCCGTAGGGGGAGCACAGATACGCAGTATTTT. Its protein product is CASSFRRGSTDTQYF. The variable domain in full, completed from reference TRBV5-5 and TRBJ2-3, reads DAGVTQSPTHLIKTRGQQVTLRCSPISGHKSVSWYQQVLGQGPQFIFQYYEKEERGRGNFPDRFSARQFPNYSSELNVNALLLGDSALYLCASSFRRGSTDTQYFGPGTRLTVL.

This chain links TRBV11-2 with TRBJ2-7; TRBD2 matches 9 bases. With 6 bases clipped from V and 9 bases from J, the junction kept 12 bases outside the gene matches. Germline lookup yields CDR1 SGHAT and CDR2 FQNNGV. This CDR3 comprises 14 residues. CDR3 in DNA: TGTGCCAGCAGACCTAGCGGGACCAGTCTCGGGCAGTACTTC. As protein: CASRPSGTSLGQYF.

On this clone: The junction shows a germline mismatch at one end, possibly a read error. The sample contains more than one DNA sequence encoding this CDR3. CDR3 sequence reads: CASSPDTNQPQHF. The CDR3 DNA reads TGTGCCAGCTCACCGGACACAAATCAGCCCCAGCACTTT. This chain links TRBV18 with TRBJ1-5; maybe TRBD1 (5 bases). This CDR3 is built from 13 residues. Germline V gene lookup returns CDR1 KGHSH and CDR2 LQKENI.

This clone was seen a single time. CDR3 sequence (DNA): TGTGCCAGCTTTTCGGGACAGGGGTGGTATATGGCTTTCTTT. Amino acids: CASFSGQGWYMAFF. The chain couples TRBV2 to TRBJ1-1; TRBD1 agrees at 10 bases. Germline CDR1 SNHLY, CDR2 FYNNEI. The CDR3 runs to 14 residues. Trimming took 8 bases from V and 11 from J; bases not matched to a gene: 14.

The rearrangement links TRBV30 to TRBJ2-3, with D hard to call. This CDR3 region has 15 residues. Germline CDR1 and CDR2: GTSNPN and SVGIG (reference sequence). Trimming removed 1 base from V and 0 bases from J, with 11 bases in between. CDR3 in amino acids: CAWSETRSSTDTQYF. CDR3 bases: TGTGCCTGGAGTGAAACAAGATCTAGCACAGATACGCAGTATTTT.

The CDR3 DNA sequence: TGTGCCAGCGGGTCCTACAATGAGCAGTTCTTC. It encodes CASGSYNEQFF. The chain combines TRBV9 with TRBJ2-1; unclear D gene. The CDR3 loop spans 11 amino acids. Trimming removed 7 bases at V and 1 base at J, with 3 bases between. The germline V gene encodes CDR1 SGDLS and CDR2 YYNGEE.

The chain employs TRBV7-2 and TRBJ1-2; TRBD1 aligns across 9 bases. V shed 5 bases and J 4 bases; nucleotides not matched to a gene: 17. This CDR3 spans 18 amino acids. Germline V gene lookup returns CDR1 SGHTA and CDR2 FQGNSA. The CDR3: CASSGTLTGGATSYGYTF. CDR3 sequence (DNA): TGTGCCAGCAGCGGAACGCTTACAGGGGGCGCGACTAGCTATGGCTACACCTTC.

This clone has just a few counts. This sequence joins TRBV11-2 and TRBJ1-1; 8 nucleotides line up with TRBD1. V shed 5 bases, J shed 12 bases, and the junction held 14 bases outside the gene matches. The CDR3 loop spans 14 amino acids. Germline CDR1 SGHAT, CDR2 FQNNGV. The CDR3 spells CASSLIGQGATTFF. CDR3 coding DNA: TGTGCCAGCAGCCTCATTGGGCAGGGGGCTACGACTTTCTTT. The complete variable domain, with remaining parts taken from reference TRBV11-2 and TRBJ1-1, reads EAGVAQSPRYKIIEKRQSVAFWCNPISGHATLYWYQQILGQGPKLLIQFQNNGVVDDSQLPKDRFSAERLKGVDSTLKIQPAKLEDSAVYLCASSLIGQGATTFFGQGTRLTVV.

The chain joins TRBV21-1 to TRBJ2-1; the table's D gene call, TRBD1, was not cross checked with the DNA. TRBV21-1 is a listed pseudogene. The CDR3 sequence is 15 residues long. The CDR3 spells CASSKARGRYNEQFF. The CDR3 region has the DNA TGTGCCAGCAGCAAAGCCAGGGGACGGTACAATGAGCAGTTCTTC.

CDR3 residues: CATGGGLMTQYF. The CDR3 nucleotides read TGTGCCACCGGGGGGGGCCTAATGACCCAGTACTTC. This rearrangement joins TRBV7-7 to TRBJ2-5; TRBD2 aligns across 8 bases. The V segment lost 10 bases and the J segment 7 bases; nucleotides outside the gene matches: 8. Germline loops: CDR1 SSHAT, CDR2 FNYEAQ (reference sequence). The CDR3 runs to 12 residues. Supplemented by reference TRBV7-7 and TRBJ2-5, the full variable domain reads GAGVSQSPRYKVTKRGQDVTLRCDPISSHATLYWYQQALGQGPEFLTYFNYEAQPDKSGLPSDRFSAERPEGSISTLTIQRTEQRDSAMYRCATGGGLMTQYFGPGTRLLVL.

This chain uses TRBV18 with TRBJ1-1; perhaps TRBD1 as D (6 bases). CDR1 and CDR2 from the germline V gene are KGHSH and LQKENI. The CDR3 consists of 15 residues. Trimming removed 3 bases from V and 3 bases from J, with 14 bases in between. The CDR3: CASSPTTRGDTEAFF. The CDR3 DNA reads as TGTGCCAGCTCACCGACGACTAGGGGGGACACTGAAGCTTTCTTT. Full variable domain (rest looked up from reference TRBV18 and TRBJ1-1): NAGVMQNPRHLVRRRGQEARLRCSPMKGHSHVYWYRQLPEEGLKFMVYLQKENIIDESGMPKERFSAEFPKEGPSILRIQQVVRGDSAAYFCASSPTTRGDTEAFFGQGTRLTVV.

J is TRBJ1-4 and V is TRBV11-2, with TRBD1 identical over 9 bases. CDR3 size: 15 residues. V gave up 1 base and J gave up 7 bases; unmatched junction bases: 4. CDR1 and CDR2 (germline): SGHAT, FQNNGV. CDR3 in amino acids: CASSLGDRDAEKLFF. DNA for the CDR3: TGTGCCAGCAGCTTAGGGGACAGGGACGCTGAAAAACTGTTTTTT.

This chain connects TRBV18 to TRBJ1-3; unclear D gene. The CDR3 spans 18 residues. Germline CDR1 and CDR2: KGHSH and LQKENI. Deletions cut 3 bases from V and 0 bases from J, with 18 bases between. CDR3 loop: CASSPIHLTKNSGNTIYF. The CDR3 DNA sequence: TGTGCCAGCTCACCGATACACCTCACTAAGAACTCTGGAAACACCATATATTTT.

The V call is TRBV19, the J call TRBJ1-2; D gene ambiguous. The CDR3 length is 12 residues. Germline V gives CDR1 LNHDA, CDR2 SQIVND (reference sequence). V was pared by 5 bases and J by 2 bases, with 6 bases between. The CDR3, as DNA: TGTGCCAGTAGTGTGACAAACTATGGCTACACCTTC. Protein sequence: CASSVTNYGYTF.

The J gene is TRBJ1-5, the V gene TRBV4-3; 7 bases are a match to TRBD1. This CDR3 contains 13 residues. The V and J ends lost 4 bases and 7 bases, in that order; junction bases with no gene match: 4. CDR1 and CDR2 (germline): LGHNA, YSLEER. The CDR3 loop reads CASSLDREQPQHF. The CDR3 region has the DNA TGCGCCAGCAGCCTCGACAGGGAACAGCCCCAGCATTTT.

CDR3 protein: CASSLGTPSYNEQFF. Written as DNA, the CDR3 is TGTGCCAGCAGCTTAGGGACTCCCTCCTACAATGAGCAGTTCTTC. The V and J genes are TRBV7-6 and TRBJ2-1; tentative D call: TRBD2 (5 bases). Deletions cut 1 base from V and 0 bases from J, with 7 bases between. This CDR3 is 15 amino acids long. Germline CDR1 and CDR2: SGHVS and FNYEAQ.

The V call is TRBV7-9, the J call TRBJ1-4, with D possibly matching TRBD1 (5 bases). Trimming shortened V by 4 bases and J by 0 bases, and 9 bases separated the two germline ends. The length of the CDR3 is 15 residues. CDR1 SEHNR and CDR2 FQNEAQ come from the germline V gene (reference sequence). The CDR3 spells CASSSGSSTNEKLFF. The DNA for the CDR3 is TGTGCCAGCAGCTCAGGGTCTTCAACTAATGAAAAACTGTTTTTT.

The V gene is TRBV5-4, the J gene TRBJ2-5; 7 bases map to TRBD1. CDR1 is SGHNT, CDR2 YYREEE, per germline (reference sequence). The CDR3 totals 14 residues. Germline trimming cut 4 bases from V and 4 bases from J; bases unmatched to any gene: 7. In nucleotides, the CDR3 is TGTGCCAGCAGCACTAAGGGGGCGCGAGAGACCCAGTACTTC. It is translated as CASSTKGARETQYF. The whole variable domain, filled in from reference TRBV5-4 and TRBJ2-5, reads ETGVTQSPTHLIKTRGQQVTLRCSSQSGHNTVSWYQQALGQGPQFIFQYYREEENGRGNFPPRFSGLQFPNYSSELNVNALELDDSALYLCASSTKGARETQYFGPGTRLLVL.

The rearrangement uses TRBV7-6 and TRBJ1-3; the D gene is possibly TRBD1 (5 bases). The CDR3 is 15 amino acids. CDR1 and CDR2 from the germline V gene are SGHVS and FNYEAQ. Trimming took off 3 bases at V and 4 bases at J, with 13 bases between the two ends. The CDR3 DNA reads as TGTGCCAGCAGCTTGGCTCCAGGGCAAGGAAACACCATATATTTT. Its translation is CASSLAPGQGNTIYF.

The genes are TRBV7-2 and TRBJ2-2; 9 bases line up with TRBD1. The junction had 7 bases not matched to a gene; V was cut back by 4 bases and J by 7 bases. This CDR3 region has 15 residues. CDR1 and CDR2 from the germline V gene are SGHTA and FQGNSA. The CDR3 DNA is TGTGCCAGCAGCTCTACGGGACAGGGTAACGGGGAGCTGTTTTTT. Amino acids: CASSSTGQGNGELFF.

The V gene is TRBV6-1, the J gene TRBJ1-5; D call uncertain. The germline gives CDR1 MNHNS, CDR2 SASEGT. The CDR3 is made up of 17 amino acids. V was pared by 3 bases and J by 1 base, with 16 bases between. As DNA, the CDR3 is TGTGCCAGCAGTGACTACGATTGGGGTTTAAGCAATCAGCCCCAGCATTTT. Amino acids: CASSDYDWGLSNQPQHF.

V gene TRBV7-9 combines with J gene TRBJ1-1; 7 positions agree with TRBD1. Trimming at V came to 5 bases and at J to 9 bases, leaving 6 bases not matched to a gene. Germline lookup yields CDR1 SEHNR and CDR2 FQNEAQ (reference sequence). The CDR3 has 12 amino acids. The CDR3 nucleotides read TGTGCCAGCAGCACTAGGGACAGTAAAGCTTTCTTT. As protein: CASSTRDSKAFF. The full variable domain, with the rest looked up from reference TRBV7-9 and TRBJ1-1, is DTGVSQNPRHKITKRGQNVTFRCDPISEHNRLYWYRQTLGQGPEFLTYFQNEAQLEKSRLLSDRFSAERPKGSFSTLEIQRTEQGDSAMYLCASSTRDSKAFFGQGTRLTVV.

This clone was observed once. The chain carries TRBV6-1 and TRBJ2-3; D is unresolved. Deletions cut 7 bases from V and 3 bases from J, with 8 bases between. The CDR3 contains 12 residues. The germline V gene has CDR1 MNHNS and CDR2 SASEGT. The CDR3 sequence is CASNLVTDTQYF. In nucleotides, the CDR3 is TGTGCCAGCAACCTAGTAACAGATACGCAGTATTTT.

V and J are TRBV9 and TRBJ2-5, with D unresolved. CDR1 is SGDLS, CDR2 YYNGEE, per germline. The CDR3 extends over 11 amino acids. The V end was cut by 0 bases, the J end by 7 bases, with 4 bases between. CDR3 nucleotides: TGTGCCAGCAGCGTAGATGGGACCCAGTACTTC. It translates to CASSVDGTQYF.

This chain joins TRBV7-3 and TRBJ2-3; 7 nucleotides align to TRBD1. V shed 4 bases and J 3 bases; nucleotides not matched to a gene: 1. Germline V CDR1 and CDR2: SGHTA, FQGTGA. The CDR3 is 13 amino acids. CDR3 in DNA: TGTGCCAGCAGCTACAGGGGTACAGATACGCAGTATTTT. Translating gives CASSYRGTDTQYF.